This T cell receptor beta chain came from a study of T cell repertoires in cytomegalovirus infection. In the study overall: CMV epitopes, recently identified HLA-C-restricted and well-studied HLA-B-restricted, were used.

The CDR3 consists of 14 residues. The germline V and J ends were trimmed by 3 bases and 4 bases, with 8 bases remaining between them. Germline CDR1 reads SGDLS; CDR2 reads YYNGEE. As to this clonotype: Its antigen is undetermined.

Using its own MiXCR run on the reads, TCRdb lists one record per CDR3 protein. The sample yields approximately 300,000 distinct CDR3 sequences, roughly 28% seen once. General study findings and limits: Ex vivo responses were dominated by HLA-C-restricted CMV-specific TCR beta clonotypes.

This clonotype was sampled from a human donor in good health (CMV status not recorded). Some clones in this sample may be carry-over from other donors' samples. Sample: cultured PBMCs, taken from culture after CMV antigen stimulation. V is TRBV9 and J is TRBJ2-6, with unresolved D. CDR3: CASSGPTGANVLTF. The CDR3 DNA follows: TGTGCCAGCAGCGGTCCAACCGGGGCCAACGTCCTGACTTTC.